Described below is a single TCR beta chain sequence and its context. Trimming shortened V by 5 bases and J by 0 bases, and 8 bases separated the two germline ends. CDR3 length: 13 amino acids. Looked up from germline, CDR1 is SGHNT and CDR2 is YYREEE (reference sequence). The data stem from a study of TIL therapy for anti-PD-1-resistant metastatic lung cancer. Study in general: Median patient age was about 50, ranging about 35-80 years.

Specified time point: pre-treatment sample, taken before nivolumab and TIL therapy. The immunoSEQ assay was v3. Clones were sequenced by immunoSEQ multiplex PCR, and TCRdb holds only the in-frame ones, with some missing. The data hold around 55,000 clones, with more than 80% observed a single time. The specimen was blood, collected at baseline. The receptor was isolated from a person aged 25 to 80 with non-small cell lung cancer. The chain carries TRBV5-4 and TRBJ2-5; tentative D call: TRBD1 (6 bases). In DNA form, the CDR3 reads TGTGCCAGCAGACGGGACAACCAAGAGACCCAGTACTTC. Translated, it gives CASRRDNQETQYF.